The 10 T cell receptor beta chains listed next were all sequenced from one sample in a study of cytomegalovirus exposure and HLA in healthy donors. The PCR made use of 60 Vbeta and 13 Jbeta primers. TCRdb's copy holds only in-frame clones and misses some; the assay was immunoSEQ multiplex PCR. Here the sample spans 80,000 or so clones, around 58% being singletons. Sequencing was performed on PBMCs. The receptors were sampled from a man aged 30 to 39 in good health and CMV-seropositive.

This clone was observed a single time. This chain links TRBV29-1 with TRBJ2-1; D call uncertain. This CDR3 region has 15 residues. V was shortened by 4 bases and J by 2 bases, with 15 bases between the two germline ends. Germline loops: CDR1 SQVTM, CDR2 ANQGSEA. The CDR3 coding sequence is TGCAGCGTTGTCTTTTCGGTCTACGCCTACAATGAGCAGTTCTTC. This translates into CSVVFSVYAYNEQFF.

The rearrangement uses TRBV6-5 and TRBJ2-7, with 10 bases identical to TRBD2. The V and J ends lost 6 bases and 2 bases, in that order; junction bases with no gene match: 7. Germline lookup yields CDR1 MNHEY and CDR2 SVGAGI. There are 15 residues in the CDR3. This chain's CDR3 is CASSRTSGTTYEQYF. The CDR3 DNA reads TGTGCCAGCAGCCGTACTAGCGGGACAACCTACGAGCAGTACTTC.

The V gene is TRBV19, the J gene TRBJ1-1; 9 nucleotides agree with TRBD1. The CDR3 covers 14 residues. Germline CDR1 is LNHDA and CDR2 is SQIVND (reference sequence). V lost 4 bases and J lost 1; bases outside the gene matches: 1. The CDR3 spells CASSRQGGNTEAFF. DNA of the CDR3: TGTGCCAGTAGTAGACAGGGGGGGAACACTGAAGCTTTCTTT.

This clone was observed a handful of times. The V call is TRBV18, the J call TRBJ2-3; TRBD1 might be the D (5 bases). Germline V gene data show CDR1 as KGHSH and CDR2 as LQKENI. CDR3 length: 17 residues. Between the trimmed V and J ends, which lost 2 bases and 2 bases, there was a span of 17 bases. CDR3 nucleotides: TGTGCCAGCTCACCATTCTCCAGGGCATATCTCACAGATACGCAGTATTTT. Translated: CASSPFSRAYLTDTQYF.

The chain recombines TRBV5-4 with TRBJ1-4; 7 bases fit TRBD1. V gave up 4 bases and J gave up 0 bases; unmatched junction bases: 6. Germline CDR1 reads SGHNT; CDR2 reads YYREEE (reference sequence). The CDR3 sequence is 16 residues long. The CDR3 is CASSGTGAATNEKLFF. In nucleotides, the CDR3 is TGTGCCAGCAGCGGAACAGGGGCTGCAACTAATGAAAAACTGTTTTTT.

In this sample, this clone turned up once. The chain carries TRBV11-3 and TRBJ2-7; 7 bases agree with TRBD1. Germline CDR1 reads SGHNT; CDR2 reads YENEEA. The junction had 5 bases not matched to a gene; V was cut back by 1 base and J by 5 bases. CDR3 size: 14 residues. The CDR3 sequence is CASSLGQGGDEQYF. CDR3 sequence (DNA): TGTGCCAGCAGCTTAGGACAGGGTGGTGACGAGCAGTACTTC. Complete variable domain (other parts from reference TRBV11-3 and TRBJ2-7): EAGVVQSPRYKIIEKKQPVAFWCNPISGHNTLYWYLQNLGQGPELLIRYENEEAVDDSQLPKDRFSAERLKGVDSTLKIQPAELGDSAVYLCASSLGQGGDEQYFGPGTRLTVT.

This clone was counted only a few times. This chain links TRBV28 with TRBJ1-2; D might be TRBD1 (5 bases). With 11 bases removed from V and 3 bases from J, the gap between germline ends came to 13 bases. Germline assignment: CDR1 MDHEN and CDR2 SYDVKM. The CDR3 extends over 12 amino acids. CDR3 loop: CASGGAHYGYTF. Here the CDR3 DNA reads TGTGCCTCGGGCGGGGCGCACTATGGCTACACCTTC.

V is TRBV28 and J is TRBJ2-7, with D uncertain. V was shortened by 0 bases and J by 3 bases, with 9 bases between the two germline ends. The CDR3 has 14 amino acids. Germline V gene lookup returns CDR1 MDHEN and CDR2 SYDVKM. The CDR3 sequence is CASSLWVENYEQYF. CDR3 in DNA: TGTGCCAGCAGTTTATGGGTAGAAAACTACGAGCAGTACTTC.

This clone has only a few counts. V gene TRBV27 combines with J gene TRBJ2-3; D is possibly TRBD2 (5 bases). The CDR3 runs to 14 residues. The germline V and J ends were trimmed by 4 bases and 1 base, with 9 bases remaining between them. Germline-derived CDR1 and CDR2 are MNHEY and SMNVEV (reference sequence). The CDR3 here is CASSWISGTDTQYF. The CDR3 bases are TGTGCCAGCAGTTGGATTAGCGGCACAGATACGCAGTATTTT.

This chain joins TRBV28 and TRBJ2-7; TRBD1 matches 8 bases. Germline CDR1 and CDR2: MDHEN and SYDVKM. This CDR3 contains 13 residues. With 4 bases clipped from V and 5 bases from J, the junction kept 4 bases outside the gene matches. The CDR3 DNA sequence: TGTGCCAGCAGTTCGACAGGGGTCCACGAGCAGTACTTC. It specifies CASSSTGVHEQYF.